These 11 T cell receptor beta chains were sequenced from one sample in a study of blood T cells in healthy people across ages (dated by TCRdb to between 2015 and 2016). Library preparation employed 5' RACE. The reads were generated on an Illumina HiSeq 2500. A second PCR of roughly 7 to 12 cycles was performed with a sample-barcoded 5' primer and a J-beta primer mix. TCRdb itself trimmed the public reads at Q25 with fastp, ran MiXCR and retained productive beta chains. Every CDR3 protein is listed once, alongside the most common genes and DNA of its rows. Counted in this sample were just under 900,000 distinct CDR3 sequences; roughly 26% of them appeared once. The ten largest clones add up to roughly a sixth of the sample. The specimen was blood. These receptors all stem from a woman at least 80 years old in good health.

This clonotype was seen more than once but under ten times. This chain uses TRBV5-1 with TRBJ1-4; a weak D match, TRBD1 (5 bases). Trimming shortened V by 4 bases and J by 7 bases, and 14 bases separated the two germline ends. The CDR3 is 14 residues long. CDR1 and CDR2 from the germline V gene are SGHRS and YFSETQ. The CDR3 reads CASSPDNSREKLFF. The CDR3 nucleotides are TGCGCCAGCAGCCCGGACAACAGCCGTGAAAAACTGTTTTTT.

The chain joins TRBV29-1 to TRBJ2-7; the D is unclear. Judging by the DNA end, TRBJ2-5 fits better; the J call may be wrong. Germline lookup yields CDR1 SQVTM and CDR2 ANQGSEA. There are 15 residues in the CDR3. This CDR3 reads CSVVYVGRLQETQYF. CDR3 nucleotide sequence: TGCAGCGTTGTGTACGTCGGCAGGCTCCAAGAGACCCAGTACTTC.

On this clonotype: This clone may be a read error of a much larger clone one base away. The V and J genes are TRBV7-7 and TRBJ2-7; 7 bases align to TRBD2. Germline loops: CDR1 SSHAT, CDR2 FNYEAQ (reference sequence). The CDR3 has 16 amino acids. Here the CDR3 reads CASSLGPAGIQETRYF. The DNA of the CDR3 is TGTGCTAGCAGCTTAGGGCCAGCGGGGATCCAAGAGACCCGGTACTTC.

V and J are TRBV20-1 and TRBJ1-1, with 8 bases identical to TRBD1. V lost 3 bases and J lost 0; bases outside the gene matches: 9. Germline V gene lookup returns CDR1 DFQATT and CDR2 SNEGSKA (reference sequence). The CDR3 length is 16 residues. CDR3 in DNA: TGCAGTGCTAGTAGGACAGGGAAGAGATTGAACACTGAAGCTTTCTTT. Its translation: CSASRTGKRLNTEAFF.

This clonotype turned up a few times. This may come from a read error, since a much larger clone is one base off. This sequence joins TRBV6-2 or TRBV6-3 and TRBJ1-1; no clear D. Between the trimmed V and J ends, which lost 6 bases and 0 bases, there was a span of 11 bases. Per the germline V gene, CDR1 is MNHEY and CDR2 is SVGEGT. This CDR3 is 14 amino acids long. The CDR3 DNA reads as TGTGCCAGCAGGTACGCGTTCATGAACACTGAAGCTTTCTTT. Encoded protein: CASRYAFMNTEAFF.

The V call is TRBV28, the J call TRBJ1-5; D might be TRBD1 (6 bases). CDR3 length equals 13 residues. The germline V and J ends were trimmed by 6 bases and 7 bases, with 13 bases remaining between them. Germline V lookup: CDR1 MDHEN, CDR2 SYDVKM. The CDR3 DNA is TGTGCCAGCAGAGAACTAGGGGGGCAGCCCCAGCATTTT. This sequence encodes CASRELGGQPQHF.

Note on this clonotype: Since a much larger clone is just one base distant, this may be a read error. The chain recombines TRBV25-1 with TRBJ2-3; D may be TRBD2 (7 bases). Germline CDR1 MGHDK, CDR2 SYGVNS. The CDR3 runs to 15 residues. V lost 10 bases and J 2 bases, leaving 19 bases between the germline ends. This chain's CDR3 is CATRRGGTATDTQYF. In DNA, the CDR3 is TGTGCCACCAGGAGGGGGGGGACCGCCACAGATACGCAGTATTTT. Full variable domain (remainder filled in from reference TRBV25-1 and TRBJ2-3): EADIYQTPRYLVIGTGKKITLECSQTMGHDKMYWYQQDPGMELHLIHYSYGVNSTEKGDLSSESTVSRIRTEHFPLTLESARPSHTSQYLCATRRGGTATDTQYFGPGTRLTVL.

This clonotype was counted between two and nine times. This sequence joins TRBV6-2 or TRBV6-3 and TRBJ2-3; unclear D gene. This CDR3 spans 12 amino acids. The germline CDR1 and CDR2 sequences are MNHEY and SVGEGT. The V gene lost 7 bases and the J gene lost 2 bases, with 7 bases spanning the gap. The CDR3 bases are TGTGCCAGCAACGAGGTCACAGATACGCAGTATTTT. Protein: CASNEVTDTQYF.

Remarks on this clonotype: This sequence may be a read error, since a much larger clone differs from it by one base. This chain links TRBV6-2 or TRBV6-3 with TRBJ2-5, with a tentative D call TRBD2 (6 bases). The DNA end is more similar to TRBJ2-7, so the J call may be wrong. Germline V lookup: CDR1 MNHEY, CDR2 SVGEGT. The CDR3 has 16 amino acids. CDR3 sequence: CASSFPPPRGNYEQYF. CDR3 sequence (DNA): TGTGCCAGCAGTTTCCCGCCACCACGGGGGAACTACGAGCAGTACTTC.

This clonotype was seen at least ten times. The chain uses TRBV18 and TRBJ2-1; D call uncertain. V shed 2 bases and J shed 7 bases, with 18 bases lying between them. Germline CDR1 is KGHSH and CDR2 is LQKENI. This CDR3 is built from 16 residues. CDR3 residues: CASSPVRIRNLNEQFF. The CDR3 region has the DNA TGTGCCAGCTCACCAGTGCGGATCCGCAATCTGAATGAGCAGTTCTTC.

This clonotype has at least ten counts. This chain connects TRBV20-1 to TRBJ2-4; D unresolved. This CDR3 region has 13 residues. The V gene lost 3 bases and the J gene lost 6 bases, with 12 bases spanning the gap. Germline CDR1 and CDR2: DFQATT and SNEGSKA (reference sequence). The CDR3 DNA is TGCAGTGCTAGGACCACTCCGGGAAACATTCAGTACTTC. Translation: CSARTTPGNIQYF.